Below, 10 T cell receptor beta chains from the same sample are listed, as sequenced in a study of blood T cell repertoires in COVID-19. The method was immunoSEQ multiplex PCR; TCRdb's version includes in-frame clones alone and lacks a portion of them. Of roughly 150,000 clones listed, approximately 90% are singletons. The sequencing sample was made of PBMCs or T cells enriched from blood (not recorded which). These receptor sequences come from a man aged 50 or older who had recovered from COVID-19.

The rearrangement links TRBV12-5 to TRBJ1-1; 7 bases are a match to TRBD1. The germline CDR1 and CDR2 sequences are LGHNT and FRNRAP. With 6 bases clipped from V and 3 bases from J, the junction kept 7 bases outside the gene matches. The CDR3 runs to 14 residues. CDR3 in amino acids: CASGKQGWDTEAFF. The DNA for the CDR3 is TGTGCTAGTGGAAAACAGGGGTGGGACACTGAAGCTTTCTTT.

J is TRBJ1-2 and V is TRBV12-5; D possibly corresponds to TRBD1 (5 bases). This CDR3 is 14 amino acids long. V lost 4 bases and J 0 bases, leaving 9 bases between the germline ends. Germline lookup yields CDR1 LGHNT and CDR2 FRNRAP. For the CDR3, the DNA is TGTGCTAGTGGTTCCGACAGAACTAACTATGGCTACACCTTC. Protein: CASGSDRTNYGYTF.

This chain connects TRBV5-4 to TRBJ2-3; perhaps TRBD2 as D (6 bases). The CDR3 extends over 17 amino acids. From germline, CDR1 is SGHNT and CDR2 YYREEE (reference sequence). Trimming cost V 5 bases and J 0 bases, with 19 bases left between them. The CDR3 reads CASRPRDSQVSTDTQYF. The CDR3 DNA follows: TGTGCCAGCAGACCCCGGGACTCTCAAGTTAGCACAGATACGCAGTATTTT. Full variable domain (missing parts from reference TRBV5-4 and TRBJ2-3): ETGVTQSPTHLIKTRGQQVTLRCSSQSGHNTVSWYQQALGQGPQFIFQYYREEENGRGNFPPRFSGLQFPNYSSELNVNALELDDSALYLCASRPRDSQVSTDTQYFGPGTRLTVL.

This clone was seen once. The chain couples TRBV28 to TRBJ2-7; D possibly corresponds to TRBD1 (6 bases). Germline V gene lookup returns CDR1 MDHEN and CDR2 SYDVKM. Trimming removed 6 bases from V and 3 bases from J, with 15 bases in between. This CDR3 has 14 amino acids. The CDR3 DNA sequence: TGTGCCAGCAGGAAACAGGGTAGGGTCTACGAGCAGTACGTC. It codes for CASRKQGRVYEQYV.

This clone was seen just once. CDR3 sequence (DNA): TGTGCCACCAGCAGATTAGGACAGGGGTACGGCTACACCTTC. Translated: CATSRLGQGYGYTF. The rearrangement links TRBV15 to TRBJ1-2; 9 nucleotides match TRBD1. The CDR3 runs to 14 residues. The V gene end was trimmed by 2 bases and the J gene end by 8 bases; junction bases not matched to a gene: 6. Germline V gene sequence: CDR1 LNHNV, CDR2 YYDKDF (reference sequence).

The chain uses TRBV11-2 and TRBJ2-1; a possible D gene is TRBD1 (5 bases). V dropped 2 bases and J dropped 4 bases, with 15 bases sitting between them. Germline V gene data show CDR1 as SGHAT and CDR2 as FQNNGV. The length of the CDR3 is 16 residues. The CDR3 nucleotides are TGTGCCAGCAGCTTAAGTAGGGGCTCGACTTACAATGAGCAGTTCTTC. Amino acid sequence: CASSLSRGSTYNEQFF.

V and J are TRBV10-2 and TRBJ2-7, with 8 positions matching TRBD2. This CDR3 spans 17 amino acids. V lost 4 bases, J lost 1 base, and 12 bases stayed unmatched. Germline values: CDR1 WSHSY, CDR2 SAAADI. Written as DNA, the CDR3 is TGCGCCAGCAGTGTTAGCGGGATAGGGAGTGGGTCCTACGAGCAGTACTTC. It translates to CASSVSGIGSGSYEQYF.

A single count supports this clone. The chain uses TRBV4-1 and TRBJ2-5; D is ambiguous. Germline V lookup: CDR1 MGHRA, CDR2 YSYEKL. V dropped 2 bases and J dropped 5 bases, with 12 bases sitting between them. The CDR3 length is 14 residues. CDR3 in DNA: TGCGCCAGCAGCCAACCGATCCAGATGGAGACCCAGTACTTC. Amino acid sequence: CASSQPIQMETQYF.

This clone was seen only a few times. The gene calls are TRBV28 and TRBJ2-5, with 11 bases aligning to TRBD1. This CDR3 contains 16 residues. Unmatched junction bases numbered 8, after V lost 7 bases and J lost 1 base. Germline V gene lookup returns CDR1 MDHEN and CDR2 SYDVKM. CDR3 residues: CASMGGGTGGQETQYF. CDR3 bases: TGTGCCAGCATGGGGGGCGGGACAGGGGGCCAAGAGACCCAGTACTTC.

V and J are TRBV4-3 and TRBJ2-7; D is undetermined. This CDR3 contains 14 residues. V was clipped by 1 base and J by 0 bases, with 7 bases between them. Germline V gene sequence: CDR1 LGHNA, CDR2 YSLEER. Here the CDR3 reads CASSQGGVSYEQYF. CDR3 sequence (DNA): TGCGCCAGCAGCCAAGGCGGCGTCTCCTACGAGCAGTACTTC.